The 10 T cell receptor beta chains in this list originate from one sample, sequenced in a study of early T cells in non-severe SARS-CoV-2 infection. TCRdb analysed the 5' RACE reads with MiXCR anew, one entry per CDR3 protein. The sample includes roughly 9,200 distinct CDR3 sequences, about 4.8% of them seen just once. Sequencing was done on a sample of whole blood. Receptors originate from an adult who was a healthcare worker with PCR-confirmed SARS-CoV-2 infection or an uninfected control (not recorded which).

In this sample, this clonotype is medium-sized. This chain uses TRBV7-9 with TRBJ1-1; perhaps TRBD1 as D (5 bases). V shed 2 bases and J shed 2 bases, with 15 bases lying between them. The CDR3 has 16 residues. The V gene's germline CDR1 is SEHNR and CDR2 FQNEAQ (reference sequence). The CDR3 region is CASSLRDFSRNTEAFF. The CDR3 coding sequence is TGTGCCAGCAGCTTACGGGACTTTTCGAGAAACACTGAAGCTTTCTTT.

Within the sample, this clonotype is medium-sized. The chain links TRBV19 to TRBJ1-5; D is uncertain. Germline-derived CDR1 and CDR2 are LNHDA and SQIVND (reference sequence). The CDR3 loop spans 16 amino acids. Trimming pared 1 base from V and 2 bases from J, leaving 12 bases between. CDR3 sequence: CASSIGNGYGNQPQHF. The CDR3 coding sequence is TGTGCCAGTAGTATAGGGAACGGATACGGCAATCAGCCCCAGCATTTT.

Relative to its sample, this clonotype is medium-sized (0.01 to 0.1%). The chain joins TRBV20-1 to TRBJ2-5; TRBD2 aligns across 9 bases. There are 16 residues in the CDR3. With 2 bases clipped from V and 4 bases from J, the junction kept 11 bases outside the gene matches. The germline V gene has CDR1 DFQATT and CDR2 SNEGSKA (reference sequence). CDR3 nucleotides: TGCAGTGCTAGACCTTTTAGCGGGAGTCAGTTAGAGACCCAGTACTTC. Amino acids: CSARPFSGSQLETQYF.

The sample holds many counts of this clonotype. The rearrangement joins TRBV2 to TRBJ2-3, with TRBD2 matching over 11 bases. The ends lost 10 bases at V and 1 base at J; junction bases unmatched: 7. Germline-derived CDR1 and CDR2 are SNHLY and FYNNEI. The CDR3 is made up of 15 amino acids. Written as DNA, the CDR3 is TGTGCCACCAACGGACTAGCGGGCCGCACAGATACGCAGTATTTT. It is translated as CATNGLAGRTDTQYF.

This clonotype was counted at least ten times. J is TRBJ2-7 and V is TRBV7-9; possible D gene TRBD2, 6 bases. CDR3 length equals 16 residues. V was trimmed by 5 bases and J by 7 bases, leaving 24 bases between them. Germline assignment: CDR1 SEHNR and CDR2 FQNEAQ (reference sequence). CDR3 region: CASSPGSDYGSLEQYV. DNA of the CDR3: TGTGCCAGCAGCCCGGGCTCGGATTACGGGAGTCTTGAGCAGTACGTC.

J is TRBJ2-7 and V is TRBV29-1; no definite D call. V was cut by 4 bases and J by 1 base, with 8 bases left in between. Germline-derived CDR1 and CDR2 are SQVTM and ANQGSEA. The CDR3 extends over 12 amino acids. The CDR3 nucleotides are TGCAGCGTTGCCGGGCCTTCCTACGAGCAGTACGTC. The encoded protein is CSVAGPSYEQYV.

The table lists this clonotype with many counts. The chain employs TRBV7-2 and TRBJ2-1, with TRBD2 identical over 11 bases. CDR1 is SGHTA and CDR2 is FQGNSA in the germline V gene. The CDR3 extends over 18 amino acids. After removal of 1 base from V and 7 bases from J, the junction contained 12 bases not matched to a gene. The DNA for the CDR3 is TGTGCCAGCAGCTTAGTAGTCAGGACTAGCGGGTGGGGGAATGAGCAGTTCTTC. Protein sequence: CASSLVVRTSGWGNEQFF.

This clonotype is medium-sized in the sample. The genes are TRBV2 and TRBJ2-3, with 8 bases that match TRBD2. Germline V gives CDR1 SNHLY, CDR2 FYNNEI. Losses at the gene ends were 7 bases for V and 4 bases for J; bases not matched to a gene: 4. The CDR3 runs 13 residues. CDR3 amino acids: CASTAGGSDTQYF. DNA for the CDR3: TGTGCCAGCACCGCGGGGGGATCAGATACGCAGTATTTT.

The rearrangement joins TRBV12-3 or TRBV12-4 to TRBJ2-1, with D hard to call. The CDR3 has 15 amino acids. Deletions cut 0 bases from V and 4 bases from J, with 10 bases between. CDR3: CASSLAGNQYNEQFF. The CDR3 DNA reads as TGTGCCAGCAGTTTAGCGGGGAATCAGTACAATGAGCAGTTCTTC.

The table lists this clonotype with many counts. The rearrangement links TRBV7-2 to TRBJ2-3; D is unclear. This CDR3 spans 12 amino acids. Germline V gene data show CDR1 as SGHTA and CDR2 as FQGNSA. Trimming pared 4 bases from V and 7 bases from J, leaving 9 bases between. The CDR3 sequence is CASSYLDYTQYF. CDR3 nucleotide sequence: TGTGCCAGCAGCTATCTCGACTATACGCAGTATTTT.